The TCR beta chain under discussion was sequenced for a study of T cells in Graves' hyperthyroidism and ophthalmopathy. Every diagnosis used clinical symptoms, serum thyroxine and TRAb, thyroid ultrasound and orbital computed tomography. The sample, blood from the first hyperthyroidism diagnosis, precedes any ophthalmopathy symptoms. Cells are PBMCs isolated from more than 8.5 ml of fresh blood. Amplified regions were TCR beta CDR3 sequences from RNA transcripts. When the TCR CDR3 underwent first-round RT-PCR, the HTBI primer set was used. A single record per CDR3 protein comes from TCRdb applying MiXCR to the multiplex PCR reads. Of approximately 32,000 distinct CDR3 sequences in the sample, around 48% are singletons; the top ten hold about 6%. The V gene lost 11 bases and the J gene lost 0 bases, with 13 bases spanning the gap. The germline CDR1 and CDR2 sequences are MGHDK and SYGVNS. The CDR3 has 13 amino acids.

The receptor's source is a woman in her 50s with Graves' hyperthyroidism that later progressed to Graves' ophthalmopathy. Input material: blood. V usage is TRBV25-1 and J usage is TRBJ1-1; D not resolved. In DNA form, the CDR3 reads TGTGCCCCCAGGCTGAACATGAACACTGAAGCTTTCTTT. This translates into CAPRLNMNTEAFF.